One and the same sample provided the 20 T cell receptor beta chains below, sequenced in a study of blood T cell repertoires in COVID-19. Data came from immunoSEQ multiplex PCR; TCRdb stores just in-frame clones and leaves some out. Of hundreds of thousands of clones in the sample, more than 75% were seen once. The source material was peripheral blood. The receptors come from a man between 40 and 49 years old with acute or convalescent COVID-19.

This chain joins TRBV10-3 and TRBJ2-2; possibly TRBD2 for D (5 bases). From germline, CDR1 is ENHRY and CDR2 SYGVKD. This CDR3 has 14 amino acids. Trimming pared 5 bases from V and 2 bases from J, leaving 9 bases between. CDR3 nucleotides: TGTGCCATCAGTCAAAGCGGAAACACCGGGGAGCTGTTTTTT. It codes for CAISQSGNTGELFF.

V and J are TRBV19 and TRBJ1-6, with D possibly matching TRBD1 (5 bases). V lost 5 bases to trimming and J lost 10 bases, with 15 bases between them. The CDR3 spans 14 residues. Germline V gene data show CDR1 as LNHDA and CDR2 as SQIVND (reference sequence). CDR3 DNA: TGTGCCAGTAGTGGAACAGGCGAAAGGTCACCCCTCCACTTT. The encoded protein is CASSGTGERSPLHF.

The V call is TRBV5-8, the J call TRBJ1-2; a weak D match, TRBD1 (5 bases). The CDR3 totals 11 residues. Germline CDR1 reads SGHTS; CDR2 reads YDEGEE. V was pared by 5 bases and J by 7 bases, with 9 bases between. The CDR3 DNA reads TGTGCCAGCAGTAGACAGATTGGCTACACCTTC. Amino acid sequence: CASSRQIGYTF.

This clone appeared a single time. This chain joins TRBV27 and TRBJ1-2; the match to TRBD1 covers 7 bases. The CDR3 is made up of 17 amino acids. The germline V gene has CDR1 MNHEY and CDR2 SMNVEV (reference sequence). Trimming took 6 bases from V and 7 from J; bases not matched to a gene: 20. Written as DNA, the CDR3 is TGTGCCAGCAGCCAGGGACAGACCCTTTGGGCGGCGGGTGGCTACACCTTC. Amino acid sequence: CASSQGQTLWAAGGYTF.

The V call is TRBV11-2, the J call TRBJ2-1; 9 nucleotides agree with TRBD2. This CDR3 spans 19 amino acids. The germline gives CDR1 SGHAT, CDR2 FQNNGV. Trimming at V came to 0 bases and at J to 0 bases, leaving 9 bases not matched to a gene. CDR3 nucleotides: TGTGCCAGCAGCTTAGAGCCTAGAGCGGGGGGCCCCTCCTACAATGAGCAGTTCTTC. Translating gives CASSLEPRAGGPSYNEQFF.

The chain carries TRBV3-1 (or the pseudogene TRBV3-2) and TRBJ1-2; possibly TRBD1 for D (6 bases). The CDR3 runs 14 residues. V was cut by 1 base and J by 3 bases, with 9 bases left in between. Germline V CDR1 and CDR2: LGHDT, YNNKEL (reference sequence). CDR3 amino acids: CASSQAQGDYGYTF. The DNA for the CDR3 is TGTGCCAGCAGCCAAGCACAGGGTGACTATGGCTACACCTTC.

The chain uses TRBV6-1 and TRBJ2-7, with 10 bases fitting TRBD1. Germline CDR1 is MNHNS and CDR2 is SASEGT. The CDR3 has 16 residues. The V and J ends lost 3 bases and 4 bases, in that order; junction bases with no gene match: 9. CDR3: CASSEWAGTGVYEQYF. The CDR3 coding sequence is TGTGCCAGCAGTGAGTGGGCGGGGACAGGGGTATACGAGCAGTACTTC.

This chain uses TRBV4-1 with TRBJ1-1; no firm D call. CDR1 and CDR2 from the germline V gene are MGHRA and YSYEKL. The germline V and J ends were trimmed by 5 bases and 6 bases, with 16 bases remaining between them. The CDR3 runs to 14 residues. The CDR3 DNA is TGCGCCAGCAGCTTCTCCCCCTCGGGTTCTGAAGCTTTCTTT. Translation: CASSFSPSGSEAFF.

The chain is built from TRBV5-1 and TRBJ2-3, with D unresolved. V was pared by 5 bases and J by 2 bases, with 18 bases between. The germline gives CDR1 SGHRS, CDR2 YFSETQ. The CDR3 spans 16 residues. The CDR3 DNA sequence: TGCGCCAGCAGTTTCATAGCTACGGCCCTCACAGATACGCAGTATTTT. This codes for CASSFIATALTDTQYF.

The chain joins TRBV11-2 to TRBJ1-1; D is unclear. Germline CDR1 SGHAT, CDR2 FQNNGV. This CDR3 contains 14 residues. V was trimmed by 1 base and J by 1 base, leaving 7 bases between them. CDR3 DNA: TGTGCCAGCAGCTTAGGGGCCAGGAACACTGAAGCTTTCTTT. It is translated as CASSLGARNTEAFF.

This clone appeared a few times. CDR3 sequence reads: CASSWGQGNQPQHF. The CDR3 bases are TGTGCCAGCAGCTGGGGGCAGGGGAATCAGCCCCAGCATTTT. The V call is TRBV7-2, the J call TRBJ1-5, with a possible D match to TRBD1 (6 bases). The length of the CDR3 is 14 residues. Germline CDR1 is SGHTA and CDR2 is FQGNSA. Trimming shortened V by 4 bases and J by 4 bases, and 11 bases separated the two germline ends.

This chain connects TRBV12-5 to TRBJ1-1; D is unresolved. The CDR3 is made up of 16 amino acids. Trimming stripped 0 bases from V and 4 bases from J, with 15 bases between. Germline loops: CDR1 LGHNT, CDR2 FRNRAP. The CDR3 nucleotides read TGTGCTAGTGGTTTGGTATTGGTAACTCGGGGCACTGAAGCTTTCTTT. As protein: CASGLVLVTRGTEAFF.

This chain uses TRBV19 with TRBJ2-5, with 10 bases aligning to TRBD2. The CDR3 is 17 residues long. The germline CDR1 and CDR2 sequences are LNHDA and SQIVND (reference sequence). J gave up 7 bases and V 4 bases, and 15 bases lay outside the gene matches. The CDR3 here is CASSSSGGTSTRGTQYF. In DNA form, the CDR3 reads TGTGCCAGTAGTAGTAGCGGGGGGACCTCGACCAGGGGGACCCAGTACTTC.

The chain recombines TRBV6-5 with TRBJ2-3, with a tentative D call TRBD2 (6 bases). Trimming stripped 2 bases from V and 7 bases from J, with 16 bases between. The CDR3 loop spans 15 amino acids. The V gene's germline CDR1 is MNHEY and CDR2 SVGAGI. This CDR3 reads CASSYGSRGEYTQYF. The CDR3 DNA follows: TGTGCCAGCAGTTACGGCTCGCGGGGTGAATATACGCAGTATTTT.

The gene calls are TRBV19 and TRBJ1-5; TRBD1 agrees at 7 bases. This CDR3 is built from 16 residues. Germline V lookup: CDR1 LNHDA, CDR2 SQIVND (reference sequence). With V trimmed by 3 bases and J by 2 bases, 7 bases remained unmatched. CDR3 protein: CASSIGQVGGNQPQHF. As DNA, the CDR3 is TGTGCCAGTAGTATTGGACAGGTAGGGGGCAATCAGCCCCAGCATTTT.

The rearrangement uses TRBV4-1 and TRBJ1-3, with D uncertain. With 0 bases removed from V and 0 bases from J, the gap between germline ends came to 9 bases. Germline V gene lookup returns CDR1 MGHRA and CDR2 YSYEKL. The CDR3 contains 16 residues. The CDR3: CASSQDPRYSGNTIYF. In DNA form, the CDR3 reads TGCGCCAGCAGCCAAGACCCCAGGTACTCTGGAAACACCATATATTTT.

This sequence joins TRBV7-6 and TRBJ1-5, with unresolved D. Between the trimmed V and J ends, which lost 1 base and 0 bases, there was a span of 16 bases. Germline V gene sequence: CDR1 SGHVS, CDR2 FNYEAQ. This CDR3 contains 18 residues. The CDR3 region has the DNA TGTGCCAGCAGCTTAGATCCCCCCCAGTCTTATAGCAATCAGCCCCAGCATTTT. The encoded protein is CASSLDPPQSYSNQPQHF.

V is TRBV12-5 and J is TRBJ1-2; D is ambiguous. The CDR3 is 16 amino acids. V was pared by 0 bases and J by 8 bases, with 19 bases between. In germline, CDR1 is LGHNT, CDR2 FRNRAP. This CDR3 is CASGLVLGRDARGYTF. The CDR3 DNA reads as TGTGCTAGTGGTTTGGTACTGGGGAGAGACGCGCGGGGCTACACCTTC.

This clone has only a few counts. The sample holds other DNA sequences that translate to the same CDR3. V and J are TRBV27 and TRBJ1-6, with D possibly being TRBD1 (5 bases). Germline V gene sequence: CDR1 MNHEY, CDR2 SMNVEV (reference sequence). The CDR3 totals 14 residues. The V end lost 2 bases, the J end lost 7 bases, and 9 bases lay between the germline ends. CDR3 DNA sequence: TGTGCCAGCAGTTTACGGGGGAGGAATTCACCCCTCCACTTT. Translation gives CASSLRGRNSPLHF.

This clone has just one count. The chain carries TRBV20-1 and TRBJ1-1; D perhaps matches TRBD1 (6 bases). This CDR3 is 13 amino acids long. Trimming stripped 3 bases from V and 6 bases from J, with 14 bases between. In germline, CDR1 is DFQATT, CDR2 SNEGSKA (reference sequence). This CDR3 reads CSASKSGDAEAFF. The CDR3 DNA is TGCAGTGCTAGTAAGTCAGGGGACGCTGAAGCTTTCTTT.